This is a list of T cell receptor beta chains from one sample in a study of cytomegalovirus exposure and HLA in healthy donors. Only in-frame clones appear in the TCRdb table, and some are missing; sequencing was by immunoSEQ multiplex PCR. The profile covers nearly 70,000 clones, with around 74% appearing a single time and 11% taken by the ten largest. The sample taken for sequencing was PBMCs. These receptors originate from an older woman in good health and CMV-seropositive. CDR3s include the opening cysteine and the closing phenylalanine or tryptophan. Each record gives: J gene, clone size, D gene, V gene, CDR3 DNA, CDR3 protein. The D gene is left open where the match is weak. Clone size is shown for a subset of rows, as once, few, many or a class of expanded clone.

J: TRBJ1-5
size: -
D: -
V: TRBV25-1
DNA: TGTGCCAGCAGTGGACAGGACAGCAATCAGCCCCAGCATTTT
CDR3: CASSGQDSNQPQHF

J: TRBJ2-7
size: -
D: TRBD2
V: TRBV10-2
DNA: TGCGCCAGCAGTGGCCTAGCGGGGGGCTACGAGCAGTACTTC
CDR3: CASSGLAGGYEQYF

J: TRBJ1-1
size: few
D: -
V: TRBV4-1
DNA: TGCGCCAGCAGCCTACCGGGCACGAGGGCTGAAGCTTTCTTT
CDR3: CASSLPGTRAEAFF

J: TRBJ1-5
size: few
D: TRBD1
V: TRBV2
DNA: TGTGCCAGCGGTAGGGACAGGGAGGATCAGCCCCAGCATTTT
CDR3: CASGRDREDQPQHF

J: TRBJ2-2
size: -
D: -
V: TRBV6-5
DNA: TGTGCCACCGCTAAGCGCCGGGACACCGGGGAGCTGTTTTTT
CDR3: CATAKRRDTGELFF

J: TRBJ1-1
size: -
D: -
V: TRBV2
DNA: TGTGCCAGCACCGAAAGGGTGGTACAGGGGAACACTGAAGCTTTCTTT
CDR3: CASTERVVQGNTEAFF

J: TRBJ2-2
size: -
D: TRBD2
V: TRBV12-5
DNA: TGTGCTAGTGGCCGAACCCTTAGCGGGGCCAACACCGGGGAGCTGTTTTTT
CDR3: CASGRTLSGANTGELFF

J: TRBJ2-7
size: -
D: TRBD1
V: TRBV5-1
DNA: TGCGCCAGCAGCTTCCGGGACAGAGACTACGAGCAGTACTTC
CDR3: CASSFRDRDYEQYF

J: TRBJ1-2
size: -
D: -
V: TRBV7-9
DNA: TGTGCCAGCAGCTTATGGAACAGGGAAGATGGCTACACCTTC
CDR3: CASSLWNREDGYTF

J: TRBJ2-1
size: -
D: TRBD2
V: TRBV30
DNA: TGTGCCTGGAGGCTAGCGGGGAGTGGGGGTGAGCAGTTCTTC
CDR3: CAWRLAGSGGEQFF

J: TRBJ2-2
size: -
D: -
V: TRBV5-1
DNA: TGCGCCAGCAGCTTGGTACCAGGGGGGATAACCGGGGAGCTGTTTTTT
CDR3: CASSLVPGGITGELFF

J: TRBJ1-6
size: -
D: TRBD1
V: TRBV25-1
DNA: TGTGCCAGCAGGGACAGGGGAGGGAATTCACCCCTCCACTTT
CDR3: CASRDRGGNSPLHF

J: TRBJ2-5
size: -
D: -
V: TRBV11-3
DNA: TGTGCCAGCAGCCCAACACCGCGGGGAGGAGAGACCCAGTACTTC
CDR3: CASSPTPRGGETQYF

J: TRBJ2-3
size: -
D: TRBD2
V: TRBV9
DNA: TGTGCCAGCAGCGTACTAGGACTAGCGGGGGGGCCAGATACGCAGTATTTT
CDR3: CASSVLGLAGGPDTQYF

J: TRBJ2-5
size: -
D: TRBD2
V: TRBV7-7
DNA: TGTGCTAGCAGCTTGGGACTAGCGGGAGGCGGAGAGACCCAGTACTTC
CDR3: CASSLGLAGGGETQYF

J: TRBJ1-2
size: -
D: TRBD1
V: TRBV2
DNA: TGTGCCAGCAGCCTGGGACAGGGTATCGTTGAAGGCTACACCTTC
CDR3: CASSLGQGIVEGYTF

J: TRBJ1-1
size: -
D: -
V: TRBV27
DNA: TGTGCCAGCAAGGAGATCTATCCAAACACTGAAGCTTTCTTT
CDR3: CASKEIYPNTEAFF

J: TRBJ1-1
size: -
D: -
V: TRBV19
DNA: TGTGCCAGTTACGAGCATATGAACACTGAAGCTTTCTTT
CDR3: CASYEHMNTEAFF

J: TRBJ2-5
size: -
D: -
V: TRBV2
DNA: TGTGCCAGCAGTGAGGACCAACCGGGGGTAAAAGAGACCCAGTACTTC
CDR3: CASSEDQPGVKETQYF

J: TRBJ2-1
size: -
D: -
V: TRBV5-1
DNA: TGCGCCAGCAGCTTGGCCAGCTACAATGAGCAGTTCTTC
CDR3: CASSLASYNEQFF

J: TRBJ1-2
size: -
D: TRBD1
V: TRBV5-1
DNA: TGCGCCAGCAGCTTGGGGGGGAGGACAGGCCCCCCCTATGGCTACACCTTC
CDR3: CASSLGGRTGPPYGYTF

J: TRBJ1-1
size: few
D: -
V: TRBV5-1
DNA: TGCGCCAGCAGCTTTGGAGACCGCAACACTGAAGCTTTCTTT
CDR3: CASSFGDRNTEAFF

J: TRBJ1-1
size: -
D: -
V: TRBV9
DNA: TGTGCCAGCAGCGCCCAGACACGAGACACTGAAGCTTTCTTT
CDR3: CASSAQTRDTEAFF

J: TRBJ2-7
size: -
D: -
V: TRBV5-1
DNA: TGCGCCAGCAGCTACAGCTCCTACGAGCAGTACTTC
CDR3: CASSYSSYEQYF

J: TRBJ2-1
size: -
D: TRBD1
V: TRBV6-5
DNA: TGTGCCAGCAGTTTCCGGACAGGGTTCAATGAGCAGTTCTTC
CDR3: CASSFRTGFNEQFF

J: TRBJ1-5
size: -
D: -
V: TRBV11-2
DNA: TGTGCCAGCAGCTACGGACGGGGTAATCAGCCCCAGCATTTT
CDR3: CASSYGRGNQPQHF

J: TRBJ2-7
size: -
D: -
V: TRBV7-2
DNA: TGTGCCAGCAGCCGGGACATCAGGACGTACGAGCAGTACTTC
CDR3: CASSRDIRTYEQYF